This T cell receptor beta chain stems from a study of beta chain features in type 1 diabetes. Study overall: Healthy donors resembled patients in age, gender and cell yields.

The CDR3 is 16 residues long. Germline V gene lookup returns CDR1 SNHLY and CDR2 FYNNEI. Trimming removed 6 bases from V and 4 bases from J, with 21 bases in between. cDNA synthesis used the whole RNA isolate, giving expressed TCRB sequences. Profiling relied on immunoSEQ multiplex PCR, and the TCRdb table lists in-frame clones only, not all of them. The sample has just over 600,000 clones, roughly 16% seen once. This clone has a handful of counts. Its antigen remains unidentified. Whole-study results and caveats: Insertions were fewer and deletions more numerous at VDJ junctions in type 1 diabetes patients.

The TCR was taken from a man between 18 and 29 years old in good health. The rearrangement links TRBV2 to TRBJ1-1, with D possibly TRBD1 on 5 matching bases. The sample comprised naive CD4+ T cells from blood. In DNA, the CDR3 is TGTGCCAGCAGCGAACGTTTGGGCAGGGTGAGCACTGAAGCTTTCTTT. Its translation is CASSERLGRVSTEAFF. Supplemented by reference TRBV2 and TRBJ1-1, the full variable domain reads EPEVTQTPSHQVTQMGQEVILRCVPISNHLYFYWYRQILGQKVEFLVSFYNNEISEKSEIFDDQFSVERPDGSNFTLKIRSTKLEDSAMYFCASSERLGRVSTEAFFGQGTRLTVV.